Included here is one TCR beta chain sequence, with context. This entry is derived from a study of CD8+ T cells in alopecia areata. Reverse transcribed after extraction, RNA yielded cDNA as the sequencing template. Profiled with immunoSEQ multiplex PCR; TCRdb holds only in-frame clones, not every one. Altogether approximately 300,000 clones are present, 55% to 70% being singletons, with the ten largest covering about 1.8%. The CDR3 loop spans 17 amino acids. Trimming removed 0 bases at V and 0 bases at J, with 13 bases between. CDR1 and CDR2 (germline): SGHRS, YFSETQ. The treatment: oral pan-JAK inhibitor, 5-10 mg twice daily. Punch biopsies of lesional scalp, plus peripheral blood, were taken from alopecia areata patients.

This chain connects TRBV5-1 to TRBJ1-3; D may be TRBD1 (5 bases). The specimen was CD4+ T cells sorted from blood, collected at week 24, from a patient treated with tofacitinib. The clonotype comes from a human donor with alopecia areata. For the CDR3, the DNA is TGCGCCAGCAGCTTGGAGGGGCCGGGCCCCTCTGGAAACACCATATATTTT. Encoded protein: CASSLEGPGPSGNTIYF.